One sample yielded the 30 T cell receptor beta chains listed below, sequenced in a study of tumor-infiltrating lymphocytes in primary liver carcinoma. Without any cell sorting, about 19-30 mg of bulk tissue yielded co-extracted RNA and DNA. A primer matching the constant region was used to make TCR beta cDNA from approximately 0.45 ug of total RNA. Each TCR beta library was derived from three nested multiplex PCR rounds that employed slightly modified ARM-PCR. The study ran its first two PCR rounds for approximately 11 cycles each, using TRBV1-TRBV30 forward primers and a C-beta reverse primer. TCRdb reanalysed the multiplex PCR reads using MiXCR and keeps one entry per CDR3 protein. The sample has 84,000 or so distinct CDR3 sequences, roughly 72% seen once. The specimen sequenced was liver tumor tissue from sampling region 1. Subset reported: tumor region T1, superior pole. The source is a man aged 35 to 55 with primary liver carcinoma and hepatitis B virus infection.

Comment on this clonotype: A much larger clone differs from this one at a single base, so this may be a read error. CDR3 in amino acids: CASSSNRNRYTEAFF. CDR3 DNA sequence: TGTGCCAGCAGCTCAAACCGGAATAGGTACACTGAAGCTTTCTTT. This chain links TRBV14 with TRBJ1-1, with no clear D. V was cut by 5 bases and J by 3 bases, with 16 bases left in between. Germline V gene lookup returns CDR1 SGHDN and CDR2 FVKESK. The CDR3 runs to 15 residues.

Comment on this clonotype: The junction and the germline gene differ at one end; a read error may be behind it. J is TRBJ2-1 and V is TRBV12-3 or TRBV12-4; TRBD2 matches 10 bases. The CDR3 runs to 17 residues. CDR3 sequence (DNA): TGTGCTAGCAGTTTAAAGGCTAGCGGGAGCACCTACAATGAGCAGTTCTTC. Translated: CASSLKASGSTYNEQFF.

Turning to this clonotype: A much larger clone lies a single base off, so this may be a read error. V is TRBV28 and J is TRBJ2-7; TRBD1 matches 7 bases. V trimming: 10 bases; J trimming: 3 bases; junction bases outside the gene matches: 9. CDR1 and CDR2 (germline): MDHEN, SYDVKM. This CDR3 is built from 13 residues. The CDR3 DNA sequence: TGTGCCACCCGGGACAGCTCATTCTACGAGCAGTACTTC. It yields the protein CATRDSSFYEQYF.

In this sample, this clonotype turned up many times. J is TRBJ1-4 and V is TRBV6-5; weak D call: TRBD1 (6 bases). V lost 5 bases, J lost 7 bases, and 20 bases lay in between. Germline CDR1 reads MNHEY; CDR2 reads SVGAGI. The CDR3 loop spans 16 amino acids. The CDR3 spells CASSDVKTGAVEKLFF. CDR3 nucleotide sequence: TGTGCCAGCAGTGACGTCAAGACAGGAGCCGTTGAAAAACTGTTTTTT.

This clonotype was counted between two and nine times. Its ends do not fully match the called genes, so a read error is possible. This chain connects TRBV12-3 or TRBV12-4 to TRBJ2-5; 7 nucleotides agree with TRBD1. This CDR3 has 13 residues. CDR3 residues: CTRSWTGQETQYF. The DNA of the CDR3 is TGTACCAGAAGCTGGACAGGTCAAGAGACCCAGTACTTC.

J is TRBJ2-5 and V is TRBV9, with unresolved D. Germline CDR1 is SGDLS and CDR2 is YYNGEE. V lost 4 bases, J lost 2 bases, and 9 bases lay in between. The CDR3 has 13 residues. CDR3 in DNA: TGTGCCAGCAGCCTGGGCGCACAAGAGACCCAGTACTTC. Its protein is CASSLGAQETQYF.

On this clonotype itself: One junction end disagrees with the germline gene, perhaps due to a read error. The rearrangement links TRBV12-3 or TRBV12-4 to TRBJ2-5, with a weak D call TRBD1 (7 bases). The CDR3 runs 14 residues. The CDR3 reads CASSSRDRLEAQYF. The DNA of the CDR3 is TGTGCCAGCAGTTCTCGGGACAGACTAGAGGCCCAGTACTTC.

About this clonotype itself: A read error is possible here, since a much larger clone lies one base away. This chain links TRBV6-1 with TRBJ2-3; 7 nucleotides match TRBD2. V shed 6 bases and J 4 bases; nucleotides not matched to a gene: 7. The CDR3 is 14 residues long. The germline V gene has CDR1 MNHNS and CDR2 SASEGT. Here the CDR3 reads CASSGTNTADTQYF. In DNA form, the CDR3 reads TGTGCCAGCAGCGGGACTAATACGGCAGATACGCAGTATTTT.

Only a few counts were recorded for this clonotype. A read error may be the cause here, since a much bigger clone is one base away. The rearrangement uses TRBV30 and TRBJ2-7; D remains ambiguous. CDR3 length: 11 residues. In germline, CDR1 is GTSNPN, CDR2 SVGIG (reference sequence). Here the CDR3 reads CAWSRGYEQHF. DNA for the CDR3: TGTGCCTGGAGTCGAGGCTACGAGCAGCACTTC.

This clonotype was counted ten times or more. The chain uses TRBV5-5 and TRBJ2-7; TRBD1 matches 10 bases. CDR1 is SGHKS and CDR2 is YYEKEE in the germline V gene (reference sequence). V lost 0 bases to trimming and J lost 5 bases; unmatched junction nucleotides: 5. This CDR3 is 15 amino acids long. DNA for the CDR3: TGTGCCAGCAGCTTGGCTGGGACAGGGGACCACGAGCAGTACTTC. Protein sequence: CASSLAGTGDHEQYF. Full variable domain (rest looked up from reference TRBV5-5 and TRBJ2-7): DAGVTQSPTHLIKTRGQQVTLRCSPISGHKSVSWYQQVLGQGPQFIFQYYEKEERGRGNFPDRFSARQFPNYSSELNVNALLLGDSALYLCASSLAGTGDHEQYFGPGTRLTVT.

About this clonotype: No conserved phenylalanine or tryptophan is present at the end of the CDR3, so a read error is the likely explanation. This chain uses TRBV29-1 with TRBJ2-7, with D possibly matching TRBD2 (6 bases). This CDR3 region has 13 residues. Germline loops: CDR1 SQVTM, CDR2 ANQGSEA. Trimming shortened V by 2 bases and J by 8 bases, and 16 bases separated the two germline ends. The CDR3 region is CSVEPGAAGKQYS. The CDR3 region has the DNA TGCAGCGTTGAACCTGGCGCAGCGGGCAAGCAGTACTCC.

In nucleotides, the CDR3 is TGTGCCAGCAGTTTAGGGACCATACCCCAAGAGACCCAGTACTTC. This encodes CASSLGTIPQETQYF. The V and J genes are TRBV28 and TRBJ2-5; D could derive from TRBD1 or TRBD2 (5 bases each). The CDR3 has 15 residues. V was shortened by 2 bases and J by 1 base, with 11 bases between the two germline ends. Germline loops: CDR1 MDHEN, CDR2 SYDVKM.

A note on this clonotype: The junction departs from the called germline gene at one end, perhaps through a read error. The chain has TRBV11-2 and TRBJ2-7; 9 nucleotides agree with TRBD1. The CDR3 spans 15 residues. Germline CDR1 SGHAT, CDR2 FQNNGV. The chain's CDR3 is CASGAQDRGFYERYF. DNA for the CDR3: TGTGCCAGCGGCGCCCAGGACAGGGGTTTCTACGAGCGGTACTTC.

Note on this clonotype: At one end the junction does not follow the germline gene, possibly because of a read error. This rearrangement joins TRBV6-1 to TRBJ2-3; 8 bases are shared with TRBD2. Germline assignment: CDR1 MNHNS and CDR2 SASEGT. This CDR3 is built from 18 residues. The DNA for the CDR3 is TGTGCCAGCAATGAAGCTACTAGCGGAAGTCTTGTCGCAGATACGCAGTATTTT. It codes for CASNEATSGSLVADTQYF.

Note on this clonotype: The conserved final phenylalanine or tryptophan is absent from the CDR3, which likely points to a read error. DNA for the CDR3: TGTGCCAGCAGTAAAGGACTAGCGGGAGGCCTGAGCTCCTACAATGAGCAGTTCTAC. It specifies CASSKGLAGGLSSYNEQFY. J is TRBJ2-1 and V is TRBV12-3 or TRBV12-4; 14 positions agree with TRBD2. The CDR3 contains 19 residues. V trimming: 5 bases; J trimming: 0 bases; junction bases outside the gene matches: 9.

This clonotype was seen repeatedly, ten times or more. CDR3 protein: CASSRMNTEAFF. For the CDR3, the DNA is TGTGCCAGCAGCCGAATGAACACTGAAGCTTTCTTT. This chain uses TRBV7-9 with TRBJ1-1; no definite D call. The V gene's germline CDR1 is SEHNR and CDR2 FQNEAQ (reference sequence). Trimming shortened V by 5 bases and J by 0 bases, and 4 bases separated the two germline ends. This CDR3 contains 12 residues.

The chain is built from TRBV6-5 and TRBJ2-6; D is possibly TRBD1 (6 bases). Trimming removed 6 bases at V and 15 bases at J, with 24 bases between. Per the germline V gene, CDR1 is MNHEY and CDR2 is SVGAGI. There are 15 residues in the CDR3. CDR3 bases: TGTGCCAGCAGCAACAGACAGGTCGGGGCCAACAACCTGACTTTC. Protein sequence: CASSNRQVGANNLTF.

Points on this clonotype: This CDR3 is missing its conserved last phenylalanine or tryptophan, likely due to a read error. The chain uses TRBV11-2 and TRBJ2-7; TRBD2 agrees at 8 bases. There are 16 residues in the CDR3. Germline lookup yields CDR1 SGHAT and CDR2 FQNNGV. CDR3 DNA: TGTGCCAGCAACTTAGCACCTAGCGGGCGCTACTACGAGCAGTACCTC. Amino acids: CASNLAPSGRYYEQYL.

This clonotype was detected only once. The junction differs from germline at one of its ends, possibly a read error. The chain is built from TRBV12-3 or TRBV12-4 and TRBJ2-7; either TRBD1 or TRBD2 may supply D (5 bases each). The CDR3 has 13 residues. The CDR3 loop is CASSQQEAAEQYF. The CDR3 nucleotides are TGCGCTAGCAGTCAACAGGAGGCTGCCGAGCAGTACTTC.

This chain links TRBV28 with TRBJ2-7; D possibly corresponds to TRBD1 (6 bases). The CDR3 spans 14 residues. Germline V gene data show CDR1 as MDHEN and CDR2 as SYDVKM. V was cut by 5 bases and J by 4 bases, with 15 bases left in between. The CDR3 DNA is TGTGCCAGCAGTGTCATCACAGGGCTTTACGAGCAGTACTTC. This sequence encodes CASSVITGLYEQYF.

This clonotype appeared many times. CDR3: CASSLSTGAYGYTF. The CDR3 coding sequence is TGTGCCAGCAGCTTATCCACAGGGGCCTATGGCTACACCTTC. The genes are TRBV7-9 and TRBJ1-2, with 7 nucleotides matching TRBD1. This CDR3 is 14 amino acids long. In germline, CDR1 is SEHNR, CDR2 FQNEAQ (reference sequence). The trim removed 2 bases at V and 4 bases at J, leaving 4 bases unmatched.

This chain joins TRBV11-2 and TRBJ2-1; 8 positions agree with TRBD2. Germline loops: CDR1 SGHAT, CDR2 FQNNGV. There are 16 residues in the CDR3. CDR3 nucleotide sequence: TGTGATAGCAGCTTGGATATCGGACTAGCCATGGTTGAGCAGTTCTTC. It translates to CDSSLDIGLAMVEQFF. The full variable domain, its missing parts supplied by reference TRBV11-2 and TRBJ2-1, is EAGVAQSPRYKIIEKRQSVAFWCNPISGHATLYWYQQILGQGPKLLIQFQNNGVVDDSQLPKDRFSAERLKGVDSTLKIQPAKLEDSAVYLCDSSLDIGLAMVEQFFGPGTRLTVL.

With respect to this clonotype: One end of the junction is discordant with germline, which a read error may explain. The rearrangement links TRBV29-1 to TRBJ2-1, with D perhaps matching TRBD1 or TRBD2 (6 bases each). CDR3 length: 10 residues. From germline, CDR1 is SQVTM and CDR2 ANQGSEA. The CDR3 spells CSGLTGRKFF. For the CDR3, the DNA is TGCAGCGGGTTAACAGGGAGGAAGTTCTTT.

Points on this clonotype: One junction end disagrees with the germline gene, perhaps due to a read error. The chain joins TRBV12-3 or TRBV12-4 to TRBJ2-1; 7 bases align to TRBD2. This CDR3 region has 14 residues. For the CDR3, the DNA is TGTGTCAGCAGTTTGTCGGGAGGAAACAGTGAGCAGTTCTTC. Its translation is CVSSLSGGNSEQFF.

Details on this clonotype: A junction end diverges from the germline sequence, so it may reflect a read error. The chain links TRBV18 to TRBJ2-5; D is uncertain. This CDR3 is built from 14 residues. Germline CDR1 and CDR2: KGHSH and LQKENI. The CDR3 coding sequence is TGTGCCAGCTCCTCCGAGTGGAATCAAGAGGCCCAGTACTTC. Translating gives CASSSEWNQEAQYF.

This chain links TRBV14 with TRBJ2-1; no firm D call. The CDR3 runs 15 residues. Per the germline V gene, CDR1 is SGHDN and CDR2 is FVKESK. In DNA, the CDR3 is TGTACCTGCAGCCCTATTCCCGGCACCTACAATGAGCAGTTCTTC. It specifies CTCSPIPGTYNEQFF.

This clonotype was detected ten times or more. V usage is TRBV6-6 and J usage is TRBJ2-7, with unresolved D. The CDR3 length is 14 residues. Per the germline V gene, CDR1 is MNHNY and CDR2 is SVGAGI (reference sequence). V was shortened by 5 bases and J by 3 bases, with 14 bases between the two germline ends. As DNA, the CDR3 is TGTGCCAGCAGTCCCGGGTCCCCAATCTACGAGCAGTACTTC. This translates into CASSPGSPIYEQYF.

Turning to this clonotype: At one end the junction does not follow the germline gene, possibly because of a read error. The chain joins TRBV10-3 to TRBJ1-5, with 9 bases identical to TRBD1. CDR1 ENHRY and CDR2 SYGVKD come from the germline V gene. This CDR3 is built from 15 residues. CDR3 DNA: TGTGCTATCAGTGACCCGGACAGGGGCAATCAGCCCCATCATTTT. Translated: CAISDPDRGNQPHHF.

With respect to this clonotype: The junction and the germline gene differ at one end; a read error may be behind it. The rearrangement uses TRBV28 and TRBJ2-1; 7 positions agree with TRBD2. Per the germline V gene, CDR1 is MDHEN and CDR2 is SYDVKM. CDR3 size: 16 residues. As DNA, the CDR3 is TGTGCCAGCAGCTCTCGTGCGGGAGTTTCCTACAATGAGCGGTTCTTC. Its translation is CASSSRAGVSYNERFF. The full variable domain, with the rest looked up from reference TRBV28 and TRBJ2-1, is DVKVTQSSRYLVKRTGEKVFLECVQDMDHENMFWYRQDPGLGLRLIYFSYDVKMKEKGDIPEGYSVSREKKERFSLILESASTNQTSMYLCASSSRAGVSYNERFFGPGTRLTVL.

In regard to this clonotype: This may stem from a read error, because a much larger clone lies one nucleotide away. J is TRBJ2-7 and V is TRBV6-5, with 7 bases aligning to TRBD2. This CDR3 comprises 15 residues. Germline V lookup: CDR1 MNHEY, CDR2 SVGAGI. The CDR3 spells CASSREARSSYGQYF. Here the CDR3 DNA reads TGTGCCAGCAGTCGGGAGGCGAGGAGCTCCTACGGGCAGTACTTC.